This is a list of T cell receptor beta chains from one sample in a study of T cells expressing NK-cell markers. TCRdb re-called the 5' RACE reads and catalogs CDR3 proteins one per entry, DNA excluded. Here the sample table reports approximately 150,000 distinct CDR3 sequences. Material: blood T cells: a sorted CD56 or NKG2C T cell subset, CD4+ or CD8+ T cells, or bulk PBMC T cells (not recorded which). The receptor source for this set is a man aged 18-30 years in good health. CDR3s include the opening cysteine and the closing phenylalanine or tryptophan.

len	j_gene	v_gene	CDR3aa
17	TRBJ2-1	TRBV6-5	CASSYSVRDDSGREQFF
19	TRBJ2-5	TRBV11-1	CASGEGTSGRTSYQETQYF
13	TRBJ2-5	TRBV24-1	CATSDYRAETQYF
11	TRBJ1-2	TRBV19	CASSQRGGYTF
12	TRBJ2-1	TRBV24-1	CAAGGLYNEQFF
13	TRBJ1-6	TRBV27	CASSWGTHSPLHF
14	TRBJ2-3	TRBV5-6	CASSASANVDTQYF
16	TRBJ2-7	TRBV4-2	CASSQEDTIAYHEQYF
18	TRBJ2-1	TRBV6-2/TRBV6-3	CASSYDLAGGATYNEQFF
16	TRBJ2-5	TRBV7-9	CASSSPDRGPKETQYF
16	TRBJ2-6	TRBV4-3	CASSQDRGSGANVLTF
13	TRBJ2-3	TRBV7-9	CASSPTETDTQYF
16	TRBJ2-2	TRBV27	CASSRNPDGGAGELFF
14	TRBJ2-2	TRBV12-3/TRBV12-4	CASSQRTGTGELFF
13	TRBJ2-7	TRBV6-1	CASSSGSPYEQYF
15	TRBJ2-4	TRBV7-9	CASSLVPAGKNIQYF
13	TRBJ1-4	TRBV7-9	CASSPYPDEKLFF
16	TRBJ2-7	TRBV4-2	CASSQEDRGAYYEQYF
17	TRBJ2-1	TRBV15	CATSSSGTSAFYNEQFF
15	TRBJ2-1	TRBV10-3	CAISDRGSEWNEQFF
13	TRBJ2-1	TRBV29-1	CSVLFYSYNEQFF
16	TRBJ2-1	TRBV12-3/TRBV12-4	CASSPLAGGVYNEQFF
13	TRBJ2-1	TRBV7-9	CAARTSESNEQFF
14	TRBJ2-1	TRBV27	CASSLLGGSDEQFF
15	TRBJ1-1	TRBV19	CASSIQYSGNTEAFF
12	TRBJ2-2	TRBV28	CASMRGTGELFF
18	TRBJ2-2	TRBV7-8	CASSHVGRLAGTTGELFF
14	TRBJ2-1	TRBV6-5	CASSPDPDYNEQFF
13	TRBJ2-7	TRBV20-1	CSAAAANTYEQYF
11	TRBJ2-1	TRBV29-1	CSVELQGEQFF
14	TRBJ1-1	TRBV24-1	CATSETGLAGEAFF
17	TRBJ2-3	TRBV24-1	CATSETFRDRGTDTQYF
11	TRBJ2-7	TRBV30	CAWSAASEQYF
14	TRBJ2-3	TRBV6-1	CASCPGQGSDTQYF
15	TRBJ2-6	TRBV5-6	CASSVKFSGANVLTF
15	TRBJ2-1	TRBV15	CATSTSGSSYNEQFF
13	TRBJ2-3	TRBV7-3	CASSLYPADTQYF
14	TRBJ2-2	TRBV12-3/TRBV12-4	CASTQGQGSGELFF
14	TRBJ2-5	TRBV12-3/TRBV12-4	CASSSLEEQETQYF
16	TRBJ2-1	TRBV19	CASSIDRESWRDEQFF
13	TRBJ1-2	TRBV27	CASSFGNSYGYTF
15	TRBJ1-1	TRBV5-6	CASSLAPPGNTEAFF
13	TRBJ2-5	TRBV29-1	CSALDPSRETQYF
13	TRBJ2-3	TRBV28	CASSLLPADTQYF
18	TRBJ1-1	TRBV18	CASSPLRGKSSTFTEAFF
14	TRBJ1-2	TRBV10-2	CASSDLRGAEGYTF
14	TRBJ2-1	TRBV20-1	CSAETSGNGGEQFF
16	TRBJ2-2	TRBV24-1	CATSGSASINPRELFF
15	TRBJ2-5	TRBV11-1	CASTQNTGVLKTQYF
12	TRBJ2-2	TRBV30	CAWSWGDGELFF
17	TRBJ2-5	TRBV20-1	CSATGEGREGDQETQYF
11	TRBJ1-1	TRBV24-1	CATSDSYEAFF
15	TRBJ2-1	TRBV3-1	CASSPGTGTGDEQFF
15	TRBJ2-3	TRBV7-7	CASSLGIGILDTQYF
15	TRBJ2-1	TRBV12-3/TRBV12-4	CASSFREGGRGEQFF
15	TRBJ1-1	TRBV19	CASSLWGTVNTEAFF